This record looks at one T cell receptor beta chain sequence and its context. CDR3 length: 16 amino acids. Germline V gene data show CDR1 as SGHNT and CDR2 as YYREEE (reference sequence). V dropped 0 bases and J dropped 7; count of bases not matched to a gene: 10. This sample was included in a study of blood T cell repertoires in COVID-19. Original analysis: Cell counts per sample came from amplifying reference gene primers. The repertoire was sequenced with immunoSEQ multiplex PCR; TCRdb's copy has only in-frame clones and lacks some. V and J calls and clone size follow that table, whereas D and trimming were derived from the DNA. The sample contains over 150,000 clones, around 84% of which appear only once.

This clonotype was obtained from a man aged 55-75 years with COVID-19, enrolled during active disease. Sequenced: peripheral blood. J is TRBJ2-7 and V is TRBV5-4; TRBD2 agrees at 10 bases. CDR3 nucleotides: TGTGCCAGCAGCTTGGCCGCTCTAGCGGGAGTTGGGGAGCAGTACTTC. This sequence encodes CASSLAALAGVGEQYF.